These 16 T cell receptor beta chains came from one sample sequenced in a study of blood T cell repertoires in COVID-19. The protocol was immunoSEQ multiplex PCR, while the TCRdb copy is restricted to in-frame clones and leaves out a portion. This sample has about 430,000 clones, with 70% to 90% found just once. Sequencing was carried out using PBMCs or T cells enriched from blood (not recorded which). The receptors here all came from a woman aged 18-29 years who had been exposed to COVID-19.

The V call is TRBV5-1, the J call TRBJ1-1; D is possibly TRBD1 (6 bases). Trimming pared 4 bases from V and 1 base from J, leaving 11 bases between. Germline lookup yields CDR1 SGHRS and CDR2 YFSETQ. The CDR3 contains 14 residues. CDR3 residues: CASSVGHKNTEAFF. The CDR3 coding sequence is TGCGCCAGCAGCGTGGGACATAAGAACACTGAAGCTTTCTTT.

The rearrangement links TRBV9 to TRBJ2-5, with D possibly TRBD1 on 5 matching bases. V was pared by 0 bases and J by 2 bases, with 11 bases between. Germline V gene data show CDR1 as SGDLS and CDR2 as YYNGEE. The CDR3 contains 15 residues. CDR3 loop: CASSVGQGLQETQYF. The CDR3 DNA sequence: TGTGCCAGCAGCGTAGGTCAGGGTCTTCAAGAGACCCAGTACTTC.

This chain links TRBV19 with TRBJ1-5; 7 bases align to TRBD1. V lost 7 bases, J lost 4 bases, and 7 bases stayed unmatched. Germline CDR1 LNHDA, CDR2 SQIVND (reference sequence). This CDR3 comprises 14 residues. CDR3 amino acids: CASTTTGWNQPQHF. As DNA, the CDR3 is TGTGCCAGTACTACGACAGGGTGGAATCAGCCCCAGCATTTT.

This rearrangement joins TRBV28 to TRBJ2-3; TRBD1 agrees at 9 bases. V trimming: 6 bases; J trimming: 6 bases; junction bases outside the gene matches: 10. Per the germline V gene, CDR1 is MDHEN and CDR2 is SYDVKM. CDR3 size: 15 residues. Here the CDR3 reads CASSSGDRASDTQYF. CDR3 in DNA: TGTGCCAGCAGCTCCGGGGACAGGGCAAGTGATACGCAGTATTTT. The whole variable domain, filled in from reference TRBV28 and TRBJ2-3, reads DVKVTQSSRYLVKRTGEKVFLECVQDMDHENMFWYRQDPGLGLRLIYFSYDVKMKEKGDIPEGYSVSREKKERFSLILESASTNQTSMYLCASSSGDRASDTQYFGPGTRLTVL.

This chain uses TRBV28 with TRBJ1-4; unclear D gene. Between the trimmed V and J ends, which lost 2 bases and 2 bases, there was a span of 18 bases. The germline CDR1 and CDR2 sequences are MDHEN and SYDVKM. This CDR3 region has 18 residues. CDR3 in amino acids: CASSLDLGRRSTNEKLFF. In nucleotides, the CDR3 is TGTGCCAGCAGTTTAGATCTGGGGAGGAGGTCGACTAATGAAAAACTGTTTTTT.

V and J are TRBV14 and TRBJ2-1; TRBD2 matches 8 bases. The CDR3 extends over 15 amino acids. CDR1 and CDR2 (germline): SGHDN, FVKESK. With V trimmed by 5 bases and J by 1 base, 4 bases remained unmatched. The CDR3 nucleotides are TGTGCCAGCAGCTCCAGCGGGAGTTCCTACAATGAGCAGTTCTTC. This sequence encodes CASSSSGSSYNEQFF. Together with reference TRBV14 and TRBJ2-1, the CDR3 gives the full variable domain: EAGVTQFPSHSVIEKGQTVTLRCDPISGHDNLYWYRRVMGKEIKFLLHFVKESKQDESGMPNNRFLAERTGGTYSTLKVQPAELEDSGVYFCASSSSGSSYNEQFFGPGTRLTVL.

V usage is TRBV28 and J usage is TRBJ2-7, with D maybe TRBD1 (6 bases). V shed 4 bases and J shed 3 bases, with 13 bases lying between them. The CDR3 length is 14 residues. Germline values: CDR1 MDHEN, CDR2 SYDVKM. CDR3 sequence: CASSSPGAGYEQYF. CDR3 sequence (DNA): TGTGCCAGCAGTTCACCAGGGGCCGGCTACGAGCAGTACTTC.

The V call is TRBV24-1, the J call TRBJ2-7, with D possibly TRBD2 on 5 matching bases. This CDR3 spans 13 amino acids. CDR1 and CDR2 from the germline V gene are KGHDR and SFDVKD. The CDR3 here is CATSGGTRGEALV. CDR3 nucleotide sequence: TGTGCCACCAGTGGGGGAACTAGAGGAGAGGCTCTTGTC.

The rearrangement uses TRBV24-1 and TRBJ2-3; the D is unclear. The germline gives CDR1 KGHDR, CDR2 SFDVKD. V was pared by 4 bases and J by 6 bases, with 10 bases between. The CDR3 extends over 13 amino acids. The CDR3 DNA is TGTGCCACCAGTGAGCATAAGCCGGATACGCAGTATTTT. It specifies CATSEHKPDTQYF.

V and J are TRBV5-1 and TRBJ1-1; TRBD1 is a possible D gene (6 bases). CDR3 length equals 15 residues. CDR1 and CDR2 (germline): SGHRS, YFSETQ. With 2 bases removed from V and 0 bases from J, the gap between germline ends came to 11 bases. The CDR3 protein is CASSLSTGMNTEAFF. CDR3 coding DNA: TGCGCCAGCAGCTTATCGACAGGAATGAACACTGAAGCTTTCTTT.

The chain has TRBV4-1 and TRBJ1-2; 9 bases match TRBD1. The CDR3 sequence is 15 residues long. The germline V gene has CDR1 MGHRA and CDR2 YSYEKL. The junction had 7 bases not matched to a gene; V was cut back by 4 bases and J by 4 bases. CDR3 sequence reads: CASSPGTGSLYGYTF. As DNA, the CDR3 is TGCGCCAGCAGCCCAGGGACAGGGAGCCTCTATGGCTACACCTTC.

This clone was recorded once. CDR3 region: CASSSVNGNEKLFF. CDR3 DNA sequence: TGTGCCAGCAGTTCCGTTAACGGTAATGAAAAACTGTTTTTT. V usage is TRBV28 and J usage is TRBJ1-4, with no clear D. CDR3 length equals 14 residues. The V gene's germline CDR1 is MDHEN and CDR2 SYDVKM. The V end was cut by 4 bases, the J end by 4 bases, with 10 bases between.

This sequence joins TRBV19 and TRBJ2-7; D gene ambiguous. The germline V gene has CDR1 LNHDA and CDR2 SQIVND (reference sequence). There are 13 residues in the CDR3. Trimming took off 3 bases at V and 6 bases at J, with 12 bases between the two ends. CDR3 amino acids: CASSMGVDGEQYF. The CDR3 DNA reads as TGTGCCAGTAGTATGGGCGTAGACGGCGAGCAGTACTTC.

The chain combines TRBV7-6 with TRBJ2-3, with 11 positions matching TRBD2. CDR1 and CDR2 from the germline V gene are SGHVS and FNYEAQ. The CDR3 is 17 amino acids. Unmatched junction bases numbered 5, after V lost 1 base and J lost 2 bases. The CDR3, as DNA: TGTGCCAGCAGCTTAGAAGCTAGCGGGGGGTTCACAGATACGCAGTATTTT. This codes for CASSLEASGGFTDTQYF.

The J gene is TRBJ2-3, the V gene TRBV7-9; 11 bases are a match to TRBD2. V lost 5 bases and J lost 6; bases outside the gene matches: 7. Per the germline V gene, CDR1 is SEHNR and CDR2 is FQNEAQ (reference sequence). The CDR3 length is 15 residues. The CDR3 region is CASSALAGGDDTQYF. CDR3 coding DNA: TGTGCCAGCAGCGCCTTAGCGGGGGGGGACGATACGCAGTATTTT.

This chain uses TRBV14 with TRBJ2-7; D gene ambiguous. The V and J ends lost 5 bases and 3 bases respectively, with 5 bases between them. The CDR3 has 11 residues. CDR1 is SGHDN and CDR2 is FVKESK in the germline V gene. The CDR3 DNA sequence: TGTGCCAGCAGCTATCTCTACGAGCAGTACTTC. This codes for CASSYLYEQYF.